This T cell receptor (beta chain) was found in a study of blood T cell repertoires in COVID-19. Assay used: immunoSEQ multiplex PCR; TCRdb lists only in-frame clones, some missing. The sample yields a few hundred thousand clones, about 92% seen once. Trimming left V 4 bases short and J 0 bases short, with 10 bases between. Germline loops: CDR1 SGHRS, CDR2 YFSETQ. The CDR3 sequence is 14 residues long. Everyone who took part was roughly 18 to 100 years old, and they came from about two dozen US areas. V gene TRBV5-1 combines with J gene TRBJ1-1, with D perhaps TRBD1 (6 bases). The sequence was obtained from a woman aged 25-40 years who had recovered from COVID-19. Sequencing was carried out using PBMCs or T cells enriched from blood (not recorded which). The CDR3 sequence: CASSPGTLNTEAFF. The CDR3 nucleotides are TGCGCCAGCAGCCCGGGGACACTGAACACTGAAGCTTTCTTT.